The 26 T cell receptor beta chains presented below share a single source sample, sequenced in a study of TIL therapy for anti-PD-1-resistant metastatic lung cancer. The libraries were made with immunoSEQ v3. TCRdb's copy holds only in-frame clones and misses some; the assay was immunoSEQ multiplex PCR. The table has about 52,000 clones, roughly 85% seen once. The time point here: pre-treatment sample, taken before nivolumab and TIL therapy. This sample comprised blood, obtained at baseline. The receptors stem from a woman between 30 and 85 years old with non-small cell lung cancer.

J is TRBJ1-1 and V is TRBV5-5; TRBD1 agrees at 7 bases. Germline trimming cut 4 bases from V and 6 bases from J; bases unmatched to any gene: 6. CDR1 is SGHKS, CDR2 YYEKEE, per germline (reference sequence). This CDR3 region has 13 residues. The CDR3 DNA reads TGTGCCAGCAGCCTCATGGGACAGTCTGAAGCTTTCTTT. Protein sequence: CASSLMGQSEAFF. Complete variable domain (other parts from reference TRBV5-5 and TRBJ1-1): DAGVTQSPTHLIKTRGQQVTLRCSPISGHKSVSWYQQVLGQGPQFIFQYYEKEERGRGNFPDRFSARQFPNYSSELNVNALLLGDSALYLCASSLMGQSEAFFGQGTRLTVV.

The V call is TRBV7-6, the J call TRBJ2-5; perhaps TRBD2 as D (6 bases). The CDR3 totals 14 residues. The germline CDR1 and CDR2 sequences are SGHVS and FNYEAQ. Trimming removed 0 bases from V and 4 bases from J, with 9 bases in between. The CDR3 DNA reads TGTGCCAGCAGCTTAGCGGGGGGTGCAGAGACCCAGTACTTC. This translates into CASSLAGGAETQYF.

This sequence joins TRBV28 and TRBJ2-1; either TRBD1 or TRBD2 may fit D (5 bases each). Trimming stripped 6 bases from V and 8 bases from J, with 14 bases between. Germline lookup yields CDR1 MDHEN and CDR2 SYDVKM. This CDR3 region has 13 residues. The CDR3 coding sequence is TGTGCCAGCAGCTCCGGGGTGGGGGATGAGCAGTTCTTC. As protein: CASSSGVGDEQFF.

V and J are TRBV28 and TRBJ2-3; no definite D call. CDR3 length: 12 residues. From germline, CDR1 is MDHEN and CDR2 SYDVKM. Trimming cost V 3 bases and J 4 bases, with 5 bases left between them. The CDR3 nucleotides read TGTGCCAGCAGTTTGCTAGCAGATACGCAGTATTTT. This codes for CASSLLADTQYF.

J is TRBJ2-5 and V is TRBV7-7; no clear D gene. Germline V gives CDR1 SSHAT, CDR2 FNYEAQ (reference sequence). CDR3 length equals 14 residues. The V and J ends lost 5 bases and 2 bases respectively, with 12 bases between them. CDR3 amino acids: CASSPSGRQETQYF. The DNA for the CDR3 is TGTGCCAGCAGCCCCTCGGGCCGTCAAGAGACCCAGTACTTC.

The CDR3 here is CATRAPADYGYTF. In nucleotides, the CDR3 is TGTGCCACCCGGGCCCCGGCGGACTATGGCTACACCTTC. The chain joins TRBV6-1 to TRBJ1-2, with no clear D. CDR1 and CDR2 (germline): MNHNS, SASEGT. The CDR3 spans 13 residues. Trimming pared 10 bases from V and 3 bases from J, leaving 15 bases between.

V is TRBV5-4 and J is TRBJ2-1; 11 bases align to TRBD2. The CDR3 length is 19 residues. Germline assignment: CDR1 SGHNT and CDR2 YYREEE (reference sequence). The ends lost 4 bases at V and 4 bases at J; junction bases unmatched: 16. The CDR3 nucleotides are TGTGCCAGCAGCCAAGAATGGGTAGCGGGAGGGCCACTTTACAATGAGCAGTTCTTC. Residues: CASSQEWVAGGPLYNEQFF.

The rearrangement uses TRBV7-9 and TRBJ1-2; no clear D gene. V lost 5 bases and J lost 3, with 19 bases in between. Looked up from germline, CDR1 is SEHNR and CDR2 is FQNEAQ (reference sequence). The CDR3 runs 16 residues. The CDR3 DNA reads as TGTGCCAGCAGCCCCGAGGAAGGGTCGAGGGACTATGGCTACACCTTC. Translating it yields CASSPEEGSRDYGYTF.

The CDR3 region is CASRGQGVDTQYF. CDR3 in DNA: TGTGCCAGCAGGGGACAGGGGGTTGATACGCAGTATTTT. The rearrangement links TRBV2 to TRBJ2-3; 11 positions agree with TRBD1. The CDR3 length is 13 residues. CDR1 and CDR2 (germline): SNHLY, FYNNEI. V trimming: 6 bases; J trimming: 6 bases; junction bases outside the gene matches: 2.

The chain links TRBV6-5 to TRBJ1-3; possible D gene TRBD1, 5 bases. From germline, CDR1 is MNHEY and CDR2 SVGAGI. The CDR3 length is 14 residues. The germline V and J ends were trimmed by 8 bases and 0 bases, with 11 bases remaining between them. The CDR3 bases are TGTGCCAGCCGAGGGGCCTTCTCTGGAAACACCATATATTTT. It encodes CASRGAFSGNTIYF.

The V and J genes are TRBV7-9 and TRBJ2-3; 7 positions match TRBD2. The germline V gene has CDR1 SEHNR and CDR2 FQNEAQ (reference sequence). The CDR3 has 16 residues. The V segment lost 1 base and the J segment 2 bases; nucleotides outside the gene matches: 6. The CDR3: CASSLGGGSVTDTQYF. CDR3 DNA: TGTGCCAGCAGCTTAGGCGGGGGTAGCGTCACAGATACGCAGTATTTT.

The chain uses TRBV19 and TRBJ2-7; D call uncertain. The germline gives CDR1 LNHDA, CDR2 SQIVND (reference sequence). The V and J ends lost 10 bases and 1 base respectively, with 8 bases between them. The CDR3 is 11 amino acids. CDR3 sequence (DNA): TGTGCCACTAGACTGTCCTACGAGCAGTACTTC. This encodes CATRLSYEQYF.

This sequence joins TRBV10-3 and TRBJ2-5; TRBD2 is a possible D gene (6 bases). The V end lost 10 bases, the J end lost 2 bases, and 17 bases lay between the germline ends. CDR3 length: 14 amino acids. Germline-derived CDR1 and CDR2 are ENHRY and SYGVKD. The CDR3 sequence is CASGASGPQETQYF. The CDR3 coding sequence is TGTGCCAGCGGGGCCTCCGGGCCGCAAGAGACCCAGTACTTC.

V usage is TRBV6-5 and J usage is TRBJ2-7, with 8 nucleotides matching TRBD2. Germline trimming cut 3 bases from V and 4 bases from J; bases unmatched to any gene: 8. This CDR3 is 15 amino acids long. CDR1 MNHEY and CDR2 SVGAGI come from the germline V gene. The CDR3 region is CASSYGTSASYEQYF. The CDR3 coding sequence is TGTGCCAGCAGTTATGGGACTAGTGCAAGTTACGAGCAGTACTTC.

A remark on this clone: One end of the junction does not line up with germline, which may come from a read error. The chain carries TRBV10-3 and TRBJ2-7, with D perhaps matching TRBD2 (6 bases). Germline CDR1 reads ENHRY; CDR2 reads SYGVKD. The CDR3 extends over 11 amino acids. CDR3 nucleotide sequence: TGTGCCATCAGTGGCAGAAGGAGGGCCCTCTTC. This encodes CAISGRRRALF.

The chain recombines TRBV6-5 with TRBJ1-1; possible D gene TRBD1, 5 bases. V was cut by 3 bases and J by 5 bases, with 19 bases left in between. Germline assignment: CDR1 MNHEY and CDR2 SVGAGI. The CDR3 runs 16 residues. The CDR3 spells CASSYGTSQGGTEAFF. In DNA form, the CDR3 reads TGTGCCAGCAGTTATGGTACGAGCCAGGGTGGGACTGAAGCTTTCTTT.

Here the CDR3 reads CASSQGVTGAAYEQYF. Written as DNA, the CDR3 is TGCGCCAGCAGCCAAGGGGTAACAGGGGCTGCCTACGAGCAGTACTTC. This sequence joins TRBV4-1 and TRBJ2-7, with 7 bases lining up with TRBD1. The CDR3 sequence is 16 residues long. J gave up 2 bases and V 1 base, and 8 bases lay outside the gene matches. Germline-derived CDR1 and CDR2 are MGHRA and YSYEKL.

This rearrangement joins TRBV4-2 to TRBJ2-1; D remains unclear. Trimming shortened V by 0 bases and J by 2 bases, and 8 bases separated the two germline ends. The CDR3 spans 15 residues. CDR1 LGHNA and CDR2 YNFKEQ come from the germline V gene. CDR3 protein: CASSQDPQAYNEQFF. As DNA, the CDR3 is TGTGCCAGCAGCCAAGATCCCCAGGCCTACAATGAGCAGTTCTTC.

This rearrangement joins TRBV7-9 to TRBJ2-1; weak D call: TRBD2 (6 bases). Trimming stripped 6 bases from V and 9 bases from J, with 15 bases between. CDR1 is SEHNR and CDR2 is FQNEAQ in the germline V gene (reference sequence). The CDR3 consists of 13 residues. CDR3 residues: CASRRDVPGEQFF. The CDR3 nucleotides are TGTGCCAGCAGGCGGGACGTTCCGGGTGAGCAGTTCTTC.

J is TRBJ1-2 and V is TRBV5-1; D may be TRBD1 (5 bases). Trimming pared 2 bases from V and 6 bases from J, leaving 11 bases between. Germline V gene data show CDR1 as SGHRS and CDR2 as YFSETQ. The CDR3 extends over 13 amino acids. CDR3 DNA sequence: TGCGCCAGCAGCTTAGACAGTTATGATGGCTACACCTTC. It is translated as CASSLDSYDGYTF.

The gene calls are TRBV4-1 and TRBJ2-7, with TRBD2 as a possible D gene (6 bases). Germline CDR1 MGHRA, CDR2 YSYEKL. The CDR3 is made up of 13 amino acids. Deletions cut 2 bases from V and 9 bases from J, with 14 bases between. The chain's CDR3 is CASSQLGWRGQYF. DNA for the CDR3: TGCGCCAGCAGCCAATTAGGTTGGCGGGGGCAGTACTTC.

J is TRBJ2-3 and V is TRBV5-1; D tentatively reads TRBD1 or TRBD2 (5 bases each). The germline V and J ends were trimmed by 4 bases and 6 bases, with 12 bases remaining between them. This CDR3 is built from 13 residues. Germline V gene lookup returns CDR1 SGHRS and CDR2 YFSETQ. CDR3 region: CASSPAGADTQYF. CDR3 sequence (DNA): TGCGCCAGCAGCCCGGCCGGGGCGGATACGCAGTATTTT.

This clone was recorded only once. V is TRBV28 and J is TRBJ2-7; a weak D match, TRBD2 (5 bases). The germline V gene encodes CDR1 MDHEN and CDR2 SYDVKM. V was cut by 6 bases and J by 3 bases, with 21 bases left in between. CDR3 length: 16 residues. Written as DNA, the CDR3 is TGTGCCAGCAGCACTGGAGGACTGTCTCTGGGCTACGAGCAGTACTTC. This encodes CASSTGGLSLGYEQYF.

J is TRBJ2-1 and V is TRBV6-5; 9 positions agree with TRBD1. Per the germline V gene, CDR1 is MNHEY and CDR2 is SVGAGI. Losses at the gene ends were 7 bases for V and 3 bases for J; bases not matched to a gene: 7. CDR3 length equals 15 residues. The CDR3 DNA reads TGTGCCAGCATGTGGACAGGGGATCTCTACAATGAGCAGTTCTTC. Amino acid sequence: CASMWTGDLYNEQFF.

This clone was counted a single time. This chain joins TRBV7-2 and TRBJ2-7; 10 bases match TRBD2. The CDR3 consists of 14 residues. Germline V gene lookup returns CDR1 SGHTA and CDR2 FQGNSA. The V gene end was trimmed by 5 bases and the J gene end by 2 bases; junction bases not matched to a gene: 3. The CDR3 DNA follows: TGTGCCAGCAGCCCCGGACTAGCGGCCTACGAGCAGTACTTC. Protein product: CASSPGLAAYEQYF. The variable domain in full, with the rest retrieved from reference TRBV7-2 and TRBJ2-7, is GAGVSQSPSNKVTEKGKDVELRCDPISGHTALYWYRQSLGQGLEFLIYFQGNSAPDKSGLPSDRFSAERTGGSVSTLTIQRTQQEDSAVYLCASSPGLAAYEQYFGPGTRLTVT.

The V and J genes are TRBV10-3 and TRBJ1-1; a weak D match, TRBD1 (5 bases). Germline-derived CDR1 and CDR2 are ENHRY and SYGVKD. V was clipped by 4 bases and J by 3 bases, with 9 bases between them. The CDR3 is 13 amino acids. This CDR3 reads CAISAGLDTEAFF. The CDR3 coding sequence is TGTGCCATCAGTGCAGGGTTGGACACTGAAGCTTTCTTT.